This TCR beta chain was sequenced for a study of blood T cell repertoires in COVID-19. The wider study: The study drew acute and convalescent COVID-19 samples from the United States, Italy and Spain. Sources were T cells, B-cell-depleted T cells, or PBMCs; the material itself was cDNA or gDNA.

Some clones are missing from TCRdb's copy, which holds only in-frame ones; the method was immunoSEQ multiplex PCR. The repertoire includes some 150,000 clones, 75% to 85% of them detected once, and around 4.8% sits in the top ten. The CDR3 sequence is 17 residues long. The chain couples TRBV21-1 to TRBJ2-5; no check of the table's D call, TRBD2, against the DNA was made. TRBV21-1 is recorded as a pseudogene. This sequence was found in a woman older than 75 with active or convalescent COVID-19. Material for sequencing was peripheral blood. CDR3 loop: CASSKAGLAGYQETQYF. For the CDR3, the DNA is TGTGCCAGCAGCAAAGCGGGACTAGCGGGGTATCAAGAGACCCAGTACTTC.